This TCR beta chain was retrieved from a study of blood T cell repertoires in COVID-19. In the original workflow: It was from reference gene primer amplification that nucleated cell counts were estimated. The table came from immunoSEQ multiplex PCR; TCRdb's copy has only in-frame clones and leaves some out. Clone size and the V and J calls come from that table; the DNA yielded D and trimming. The sample contains approximately 50,000 clones, 85% to 95% of which appear only once. The clonotype was recovered from a man aged 45-60 years with active COVID-19. Sequencing was carried out using peripheral blood.

CDR3 residues: CASSHWGGGAGANVLTF. The CDR3, as DNA: TGCGCCAGCAGCCATTGGGGAGGAGGGGCTGGGGCCAACGTCCTGACTTTC. This chain connects TRBV4-1 to TRBJ2-6, with D possibly TRBD2 on 6 matching bases. Trimming cost V 3 bases and J 2 bases, with 14 bases left between them. Germline CDR1 reads MGHRA; CDR2 reads YSYEKL. This CDR3 comprises 17 residues.